The entry below gives a single T cell receptor (beta chain) sequence along with its context. Antigen unknown. Using quantitative 5'-RACE with molecular barcodes, the authors made TCR beta libraries. Via MiXCR, TCRdb re-called the 5' RACE reads, giving one row per CDR3 protein. This sample carries more than 400,000 distinct CDR3 sequences, over 4% of them seen once, and the ten largest clones take roughly 3.2%. The data are from a study of CD8 T cells in ankylosing spondylitis. Findings and limits, study-wide: One TCR beta motif, made up of roughly eight highly homologous variants, appeared characteristic of ankylosing spondylitis blood.

The material sequenced was blood, either unsorted or a sorted T cell fraction (not recorded which). This receptor was identified in a male donor with ankylosing spondylitis.

CDR3 DNA: TGTGCCAGCAGTGGGGGTTTGGACAGGGGCAATGAGCAGTTCTTC. Protein sequence: CASSGGLDRGNEQFF. This rearrangement joins TRBV2 to TRBJ2-1; 9 bases are shared with TRBD1. Trimming took 4 bases from V and 6 from J; bases not matched to a gene: 7. CDR1 is SNHLY, CDR2 FYNNEI, per germline. The CDR3 is made up of 15 amino acids.